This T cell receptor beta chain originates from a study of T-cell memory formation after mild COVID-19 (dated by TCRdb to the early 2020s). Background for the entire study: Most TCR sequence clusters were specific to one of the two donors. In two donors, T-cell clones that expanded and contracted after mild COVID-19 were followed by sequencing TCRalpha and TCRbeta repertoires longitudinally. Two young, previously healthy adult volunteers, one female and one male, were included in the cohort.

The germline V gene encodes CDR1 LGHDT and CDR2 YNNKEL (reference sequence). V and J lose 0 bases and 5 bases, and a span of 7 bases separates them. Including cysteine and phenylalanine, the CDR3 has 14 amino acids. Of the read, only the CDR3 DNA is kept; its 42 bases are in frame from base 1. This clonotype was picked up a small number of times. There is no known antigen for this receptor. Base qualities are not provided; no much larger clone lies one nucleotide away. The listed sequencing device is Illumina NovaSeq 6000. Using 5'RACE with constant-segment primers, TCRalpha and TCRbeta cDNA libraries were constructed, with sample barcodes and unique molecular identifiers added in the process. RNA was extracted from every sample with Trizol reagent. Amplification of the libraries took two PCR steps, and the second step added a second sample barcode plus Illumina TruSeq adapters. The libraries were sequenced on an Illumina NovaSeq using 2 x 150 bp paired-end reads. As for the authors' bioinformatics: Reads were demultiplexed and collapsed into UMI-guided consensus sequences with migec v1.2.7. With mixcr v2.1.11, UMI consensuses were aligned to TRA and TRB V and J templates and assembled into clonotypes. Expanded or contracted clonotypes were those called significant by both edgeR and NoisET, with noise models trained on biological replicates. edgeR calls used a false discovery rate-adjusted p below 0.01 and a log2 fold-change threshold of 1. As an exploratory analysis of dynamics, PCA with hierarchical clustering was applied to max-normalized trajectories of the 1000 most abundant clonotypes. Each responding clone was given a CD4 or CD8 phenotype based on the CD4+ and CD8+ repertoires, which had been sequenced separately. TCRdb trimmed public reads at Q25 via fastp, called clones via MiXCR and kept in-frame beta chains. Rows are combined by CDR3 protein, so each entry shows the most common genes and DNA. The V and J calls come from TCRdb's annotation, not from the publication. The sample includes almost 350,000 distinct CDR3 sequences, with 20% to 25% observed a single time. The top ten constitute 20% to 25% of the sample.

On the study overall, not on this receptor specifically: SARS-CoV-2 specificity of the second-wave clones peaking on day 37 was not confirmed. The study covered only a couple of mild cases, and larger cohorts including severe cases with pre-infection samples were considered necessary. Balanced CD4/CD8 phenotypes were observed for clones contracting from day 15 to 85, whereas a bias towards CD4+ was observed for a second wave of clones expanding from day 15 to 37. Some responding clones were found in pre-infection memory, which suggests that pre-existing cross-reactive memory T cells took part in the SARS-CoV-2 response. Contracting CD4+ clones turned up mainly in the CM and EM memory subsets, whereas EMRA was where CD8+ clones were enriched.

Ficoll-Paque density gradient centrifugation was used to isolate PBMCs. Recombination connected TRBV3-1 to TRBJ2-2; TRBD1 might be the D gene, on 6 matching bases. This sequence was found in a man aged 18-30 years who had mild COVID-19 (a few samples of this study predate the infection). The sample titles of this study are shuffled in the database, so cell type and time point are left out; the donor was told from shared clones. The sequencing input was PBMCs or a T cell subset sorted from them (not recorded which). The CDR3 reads CASSQERGTGELFF. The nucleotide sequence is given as TGTGCCAGCAGCCAAGAAAGGGGGACCGGGGAGCTGTTTTTT.